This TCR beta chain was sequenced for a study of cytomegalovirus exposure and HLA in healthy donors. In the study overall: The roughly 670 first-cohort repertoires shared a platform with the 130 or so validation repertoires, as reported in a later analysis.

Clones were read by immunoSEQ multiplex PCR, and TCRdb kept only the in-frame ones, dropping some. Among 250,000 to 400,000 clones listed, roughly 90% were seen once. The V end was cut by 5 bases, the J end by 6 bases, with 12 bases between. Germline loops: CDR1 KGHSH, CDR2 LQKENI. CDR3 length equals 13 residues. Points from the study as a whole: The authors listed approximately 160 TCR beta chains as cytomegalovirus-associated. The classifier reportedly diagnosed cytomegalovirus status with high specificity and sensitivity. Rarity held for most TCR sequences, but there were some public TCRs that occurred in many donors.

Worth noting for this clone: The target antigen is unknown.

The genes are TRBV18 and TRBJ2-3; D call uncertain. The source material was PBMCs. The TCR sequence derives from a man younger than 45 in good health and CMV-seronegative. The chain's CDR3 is CASSAGLPDTQYF. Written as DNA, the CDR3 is TGTGCCAGCTCAGCTGGGCTTCCTGATACGCAGTATTTT.